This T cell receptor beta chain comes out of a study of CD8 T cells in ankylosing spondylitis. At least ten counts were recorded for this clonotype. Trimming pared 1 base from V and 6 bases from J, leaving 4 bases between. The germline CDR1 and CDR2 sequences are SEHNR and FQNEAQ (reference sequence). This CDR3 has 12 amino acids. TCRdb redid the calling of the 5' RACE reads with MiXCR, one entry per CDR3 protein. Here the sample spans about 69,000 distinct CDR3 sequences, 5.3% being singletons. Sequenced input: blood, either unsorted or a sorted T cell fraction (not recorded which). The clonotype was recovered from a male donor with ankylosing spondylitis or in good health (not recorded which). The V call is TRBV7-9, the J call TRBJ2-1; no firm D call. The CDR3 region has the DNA TGTGCCAGCAGCTTAGGGGTCAATGAGCAGTTCTTC. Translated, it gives CASSLGVNEQFF. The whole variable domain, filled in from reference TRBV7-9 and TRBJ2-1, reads DTGVSQNPRHKITKRGQNVTFRCDPISEHNRLYWYRQTLGQGPEFLTYFQNEAQLEKSRLLSDRFSAERPKGSFSTLEIQRTEQGDSAMYLCASSLGVNEQFFGPGTRLTVL.